The subject of this entry is one TCR beta chain. Antigen: not known. Unmatched junction bases numbered 6, after V lost 7 bases and J lost 6 bases. The CDR3 is 15 amino acids. Germline CDR1 reads KGHDR; CDR2 reads SFDVKD. Sequencing used immunoSEQ multiplex PCR; TCRdb keeps in-frame clones, though not all of them. The sample lists about 140,000 clones, roughly 85% occurring once. This specimen comes from a study of T cell responses to AZD1222 COVID-19 vaccine. Whole-study findings and limits: White British donors predominated, females outnumbered males, and clonal diversity was possibly underestimated. Of the AZD1222 recipients, only five to seven were seropositive at baseline. Spike was spanned by vaccine-associated CD4 TCRs, with dominance at 160-218 and 743-854. Increased Spike-specific TCR breadth and depth were observed after two AZD1222 doses.

The origin of this receptor is an adult who received the MenACWY meningococcal vaccine as a control. This chain uses TRBV24-1 with TRBJ2-2, with 11 nucleotides matching TRBD1. Material: peripheral blood, obtained 28 days after the second dose of the MenACWY control vaccine. CDR3 sequence: CATSGDRGYAGELFF. The CDR3 DNA sequence: TGTGCCACCAGCGGGGACAGGGGGTACGCCGGGGAGCTGTTTTTT.